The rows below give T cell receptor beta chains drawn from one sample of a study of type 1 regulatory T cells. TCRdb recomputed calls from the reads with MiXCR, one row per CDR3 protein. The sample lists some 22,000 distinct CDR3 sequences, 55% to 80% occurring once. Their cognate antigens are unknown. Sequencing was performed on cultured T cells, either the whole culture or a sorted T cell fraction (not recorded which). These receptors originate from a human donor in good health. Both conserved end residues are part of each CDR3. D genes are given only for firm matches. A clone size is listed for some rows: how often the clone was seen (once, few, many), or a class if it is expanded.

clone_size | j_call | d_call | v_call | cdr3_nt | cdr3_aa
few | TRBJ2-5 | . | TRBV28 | TGTGCCAGCAGTTTATCATTTGTGGGGGGGCAGGAGACCCAGTACTTC | CASSLSFVGGQETQYF
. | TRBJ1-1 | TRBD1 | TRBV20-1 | TGCAGTGCTAGCGATTTCGGACAGGGGGCACGGCGGGCTTTCTTT | CSASDFGQGARRAFF
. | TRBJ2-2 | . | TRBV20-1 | TGCAGTGCTTCCCTGATGGGGGGGCTGAACACCGGGGAGCTGTTTTTT | CSASLMGGLNTGELFF
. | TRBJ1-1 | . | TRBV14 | TGTGCCAGCAGCCCAAGGGGGACCCTCATGAACACTGAAGCTTTCTTT | CASSPRGTLMNTEAFF
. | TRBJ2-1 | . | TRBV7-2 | TGTGCCAGCAGCCTTTGGGACCGCTCCTACAATGAGCAGTTCTTC | CASSLWDRSYNEQFF
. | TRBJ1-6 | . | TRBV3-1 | TGTGCCAGCAGCCAAGGTACCAACAGGAATAATTCACCCCTCCACTTT | CASSQGTNRNNSPLHF
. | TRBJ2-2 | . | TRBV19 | TGTGCCAGTAGCTCCAGAAAGCCGGCGGGGAACACCGGGGAGCTGTTTTTT | CASSSRKPAGNTGELFF
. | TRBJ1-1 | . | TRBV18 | TGTGCCAGCTCACCGTTGACAGGGAACACTGAAGCTTTCTTT | CASSPLTGNTEAFF
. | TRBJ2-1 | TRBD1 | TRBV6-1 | TGTGCCAGCAGTGAAGTTGGCGGACAGGGCTACGAGCAGTTCTTC | CASSEVGGQGYEQFF
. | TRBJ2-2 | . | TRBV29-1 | TGCAGCGTTGCCCCTTATGGGAGGGGGGCCGGGACCGGGGAGCTGTTTTTT | CSVAPYGRGAGTGELFF
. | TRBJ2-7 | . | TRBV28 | TGTGCCAGCACCTTATCGGTGGGAGCCTCCTACGAGCAGTACTTC | CASTLSVGASYEQYF
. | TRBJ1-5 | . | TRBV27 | TGTGCCAGCAGCCAAGGGGAGGGCACGCCCCAGCATTTT | CASSQGEGTPQHF
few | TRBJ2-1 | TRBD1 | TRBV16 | TGTGCCAGCAGCCAATCGATTAGGGGACAGGGATCCAACAATGAGCAGTTCTTC | CASSQSIRGQGSNNEQFF
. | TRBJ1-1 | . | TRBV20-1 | TGCAGTGCCGAAAGGGGCGGGAACACTGAAGCTTTCTTT | CSAERGGNTEAFF
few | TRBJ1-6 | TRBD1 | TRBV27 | TGTGCCAGCAGTTATGACGGACAGGGGTCTTATTCACCCCTCCACTTT | CASSYDGQGSYSPLHF
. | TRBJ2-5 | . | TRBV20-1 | TGCAGTGCTAGAGATATGGTAGAATCGGTCCAAGAGACCCAGTACTTC | CSARDMVESVQETQYF
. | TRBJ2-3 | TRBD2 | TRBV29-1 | TGCAGCTTGGGGTCGGGGGGTATGCAGTATTTT | CSLGSGGMQYF
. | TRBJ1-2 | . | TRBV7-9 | TGTGCCAGCAGCTTGAACGAGTACGGCTACACCTTC | CASSLNEYGYTF
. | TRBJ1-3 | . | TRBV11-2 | TGTGCCAGCAGCTTAGAATACAGTGGAAACACCATATATTTT | CASSLEYSGNTIYF
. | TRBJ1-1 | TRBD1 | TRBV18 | TGTGCCAGCTCACCACTGAGGGGGCCGGGCACTGAAGCTTTCTTT | CASSPLRGPGTEAFF
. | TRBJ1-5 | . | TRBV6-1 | TGTGCCAGCTCGGTTAGGGGCGGCAATCAGCCCCAGCATTTT | CASSVRGGNQPQHF
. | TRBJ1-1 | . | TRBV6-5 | TGTGCCAGCAGCCCCCGGGCTTCTGAAGCTTTCTTT | CASSPRASEAFF
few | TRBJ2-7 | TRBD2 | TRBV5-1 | TGCGCCAGCAGGTGGACTAGCGGGGGTTCTGGAGAGCAGTACTTC | CASRWTSGGSGEQYF
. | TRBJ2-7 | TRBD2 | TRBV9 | TGTGCCAGCAGCGCCACTAGCGGGGGCAACGAGCAGTACTTC | CASSATSGGNEQYF
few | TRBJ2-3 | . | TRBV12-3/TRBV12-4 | TGTGCCAGCACCCCCTTCGAGCGGGGCACAGATACGCAGTATTTT | CASTPFERGTDTQYF
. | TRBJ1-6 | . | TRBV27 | TGTGCCAGCAGTTTGAGGGGGAGGGATAATTCACCCCTCCACTTT | CASSLRGRDNSPLHF
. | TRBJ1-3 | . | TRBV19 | TGTGCCAGTAGTACCTCCACTGGAAACACCATATATTTT | CASSTSTGNTIYF
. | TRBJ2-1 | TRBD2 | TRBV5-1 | TGCGCCAGCAGCCCACTAGCGGGGGACTCCTACAATGAGCAGTTCTTC | CASSPLAGDSYNEQFF
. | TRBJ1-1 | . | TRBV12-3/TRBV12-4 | TGTGCCAGCAGTTTAGAGGGACCGGCTGAAGCTTTCTTT | CASSLEGPAEAFF
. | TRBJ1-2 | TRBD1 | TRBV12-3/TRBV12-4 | TGTGCCAGCAGCCCCGGACAGGCCGATGGCTACACCTTC | CASSPGQADGYTF
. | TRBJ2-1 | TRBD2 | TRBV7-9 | TGTGCCAGCAGCCCTAGCGGGGGGGCCAGCAATGAGCAGTTCTTC | CASSPSGGASNEQFF
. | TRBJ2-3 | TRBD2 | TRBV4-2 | TGTGCCAGCAGCCAAGGGCCGGCTAGCGGGGGAGACACAGATACGCAGTATTTT | CASSQGPASGGDTDTQYF
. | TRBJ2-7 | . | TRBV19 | TGTGCCAGTAGTTCCAGGGGCAGATCCTACGAGCAGTACTTC | CASSSRGRSYEQYF
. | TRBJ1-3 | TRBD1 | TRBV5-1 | TGCGCCAGCGGCCGGACAGGGTCGAGGTCTGGAAACACCATATATTTT | CASGRTGSRSGNTIYF
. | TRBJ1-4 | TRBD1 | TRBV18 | TGTGCCAGCTCACCCGGACAGGTTAATGAAAAACTGTTTTTT | CASSPGQVNEKLFF
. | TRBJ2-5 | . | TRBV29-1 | TGCAGCGTTGCCTCGACTAGTAAAGAGACCCAGTACTTC | CSVASTSKETQYF
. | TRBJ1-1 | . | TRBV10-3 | TGTGCCACCGTCCGGGATGGAAACATGAACACTGAAGCTTTCTTT | CATVRDGNMNTEAFF
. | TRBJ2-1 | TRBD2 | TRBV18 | TGTGCCAGCTCACCCATAGCGGGGGCGGGGAATGAGCAGTTCTTC | CASSPIAGAGNEQFF
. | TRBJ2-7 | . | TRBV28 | TGTGCCAGCAGTTTTAGGCAGGTATACGAGCAGTACTTC | CASSFRQVYEQYF
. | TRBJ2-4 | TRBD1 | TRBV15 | TGTGCCACCAGCGGTAGACAGGGGTTGGGTAACATTCAGTACTTC | CATSGRQGLGNIQYF
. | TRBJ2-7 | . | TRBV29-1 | TGCAGCGTTGTTTCAGGCGTCTCCTACGAGCAGTACTTC | CSVVSGVSYEQYF
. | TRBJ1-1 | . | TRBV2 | TGTGCCAGCGTGCGGGGGGCAACTGAAGCTTTCTTT | CASVRGATEAFF
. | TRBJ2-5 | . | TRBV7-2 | TGTGCCAGCAGCAAAGGGACCTTAAAGACCCAGTACTTC | CASSKGTLKTQYF
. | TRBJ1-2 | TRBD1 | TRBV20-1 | TGCAGTGCTAGAGTAGCGTGGGGGGGACAGGGAAGAGACTACACCTTC | CSARVAWGGQGRDYTF
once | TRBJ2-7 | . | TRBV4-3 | TGCGCCAGCAGCCAAGATTTCTATCCCCATTCGGAGGGGGCAAGCGAGCAGTACTTC | CASSQDFYPHSEGASEQYF
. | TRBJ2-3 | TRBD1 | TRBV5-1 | TGCGCCAGCAGCTATGAGACAGGGGGCCACAGAGGTACGCAGTATTTT | CASSYETGGHRGTQYF
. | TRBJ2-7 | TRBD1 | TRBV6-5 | TGTGCCAGCAGTCGGGCCGGGACAGGGAGGTACGAGCAGTACTTC | CASSRAGTGRYEQYF
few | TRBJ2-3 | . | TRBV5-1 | TGCGCCAGCAGCTCCCGAACCTTAACCGGCACAGATACGCAGTATTTT | CASSSRTLTGTDTQYF
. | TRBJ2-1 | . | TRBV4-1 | TGCGCCAGCAGCCAAGATCTGACCAGGGTGGCCGACAATGAGCAGTTCTTC | CASSQDLTRVADNEQFF
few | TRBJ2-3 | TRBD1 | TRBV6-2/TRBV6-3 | TGTGCCACCGGGACCGAACAGGGGGGTAAAGATACGCAGTATTTT | CATGTEQGGKDTQYF
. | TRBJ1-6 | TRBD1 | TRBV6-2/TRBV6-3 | TGTGCCAGCAGTCGGGGACAGTCAAATTCACCCCTCCACTTT | CASSRGQSNSPLHF